This T cell receptor (beta chain) was sequenced for a study of shared clonotypes between healthy human individuals. CDR3 length equals 16 residues. From germline, CDR1 is SGHTA and CDR2 FQGNSA. Trimming took 5 bases from V and 2 from J, leaving 18 bases between them. Positively selected for CCR7, the CD45RO-negative cells used as naive CD8 cells excluded terminally differentiated effector memory CD45RA+ cells. Sequencing was performed with immunoSEQ multiplex PCR; in TCRdb, only in-frame clones are kept and a portion is missing. The sample lists nearly 2 million clones, less than 95% occurring once. As to this clone: Other nucleotide sequences in the sample specify the same CDR3.

The chain employs TRBV7-2 and TRBJ1-2; D is ambiguous. The sequence was obtained from a man between 18 and 35 years old in good health. Specimen: naive CD8+ T cells sorted from blood. The CDR3 DNA reads TGTGCCAGCAGCCTAACTTATACGGCCGACAACTATGGCTACACCTTC. Translation: CASSLTYTADNYGYTF. Combining the CDR3 with reference TRBV7-2 and TRBJ1-2 gives the whole variable domain GAGVSQSPSNKVTEKGKDVELRCDPISGHTALYWYRQSLGQGLEFLIYFQGNSAPDKSGLPSDRFSAERTGGSVSTLTIQRTQQEDSAVYLCASSLTYTADNYGYTFGSGTRLTVV.